This TCR beta chain emerged from a study of blood T cell repertoires in COVID-19. Study-level information: Specimens from acute and convalescent COVID-19 originated in the United States, Italy and Spain. The analysed material was cDNA or gDNA that came from T cells, B-cell-depleted T cells, or PBMCs.

The CDR3 spans 14 residues. The germline gives CDR1 SGHRS, CDR2 YFSETQ. V shed 0 bases and J shed 5 bases, with 9 bases lying between them. Under the authors' procedure: It was from reference gene primer amplification that nucleated cell counts were estimated. Produced via immunoSEQ multiplex PCR; TCRdb's table is partial and in-frame only. The V and J calls and clone size were taken over from that table, and D and trimming were inferred from the DNA. The sample carries about 86,000 clones, around four fifths recorded once. The TCR sequence derives from a man aged 50 to 60 with acute or convalescent COVID-19. Sequenced input: peripheral blood. This rearrangement joins TRBV5-1 to TRBJ1-5; tentative D call: TRBD1 (5 bases). The CDR3 DNA is TGCGCCAGCAGCTTGGCAGGGTCCGATCAGCCCCAGCATTTT. Protein: CASSLAGSDQPQHF.